A single T cell receptor beta chain is shown here with its context. The data were taken from a study of shared clonotypes between healthy human individuals. Trimming cost V 3 bases and J 0 bases, with 14 bases left between them. Germline CDR1 is KGHSH and CDR2 is LQKENI. The length of the CDR3 is 16 residues. Profiled with immunoSEQ multiplex PCR; TCRdb holds only in-frame clones, not every one. The top ten hold approximately 0.06% of the sample, which has approximately 500,000 clones, 96% seen once. The source is a woman in her twenties or thirties in good health. The gene calls are TRBV18 and TRBJ1-2, with a possible D match to TRBD1 (6 bases). The specimen sequenced was naive CD4+ T cells sorted from blood. Subset indicated: CD45RA+ positively selected. Here the CDR3 DNA reads TGTGCCAGCTCACCCCGACAGGAAACCCCTAACTATGGCTACACCTTC. Its protein product is CASSPRQETPNYGYTF.